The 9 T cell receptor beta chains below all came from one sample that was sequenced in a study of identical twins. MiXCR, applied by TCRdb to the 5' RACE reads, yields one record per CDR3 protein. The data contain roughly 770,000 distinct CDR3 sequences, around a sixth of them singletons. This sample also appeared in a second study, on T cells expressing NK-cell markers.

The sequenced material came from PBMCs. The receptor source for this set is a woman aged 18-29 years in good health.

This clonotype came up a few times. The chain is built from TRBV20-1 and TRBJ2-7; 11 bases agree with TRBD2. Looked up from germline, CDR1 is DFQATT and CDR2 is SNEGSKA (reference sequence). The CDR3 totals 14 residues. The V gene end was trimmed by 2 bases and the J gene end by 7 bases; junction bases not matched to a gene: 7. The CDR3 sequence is CSARLSGRASEQYF. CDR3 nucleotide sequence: TGCAGTGCTAGACTTAGCGGGAGGGCCAGTGAGCAGTACTTC.

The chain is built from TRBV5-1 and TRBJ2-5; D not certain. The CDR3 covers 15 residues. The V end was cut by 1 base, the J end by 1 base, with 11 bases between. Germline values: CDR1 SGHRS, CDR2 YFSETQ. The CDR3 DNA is TGCGCCAGCAGCTTGTCGGGTACTCTCCAAGAGACCCAGTACTTC. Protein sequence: CASSLSGTLQETQYF.

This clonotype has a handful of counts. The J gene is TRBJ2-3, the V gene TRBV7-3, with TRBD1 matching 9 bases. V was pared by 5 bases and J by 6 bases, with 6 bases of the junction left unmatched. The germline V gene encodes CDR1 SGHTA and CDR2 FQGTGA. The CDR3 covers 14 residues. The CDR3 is CASSRDRAGDTQYF. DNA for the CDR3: TGTGCCAGCAGCCGGGACAGGGCAGGGGATACGCAGTATTTT. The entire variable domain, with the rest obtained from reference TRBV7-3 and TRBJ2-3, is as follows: GAGVSQTPSNKVTEKGKYVELRCDPISGHTALYWYRQSLGQGPEFLIYFQGTGAADDSGLPNDRFFAVRPEGSVSTLKIQRTERGDSAVYLCASSRDRAGDTQYFGPGTRLTVL.

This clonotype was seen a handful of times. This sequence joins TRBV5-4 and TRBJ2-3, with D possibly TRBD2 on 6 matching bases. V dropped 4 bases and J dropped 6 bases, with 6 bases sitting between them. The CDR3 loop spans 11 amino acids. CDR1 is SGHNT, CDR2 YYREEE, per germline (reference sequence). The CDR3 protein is CASSGRDTQYF. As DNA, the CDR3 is TGTGCCAGCAGCGGGAGGGATACGCAGTATTTT.

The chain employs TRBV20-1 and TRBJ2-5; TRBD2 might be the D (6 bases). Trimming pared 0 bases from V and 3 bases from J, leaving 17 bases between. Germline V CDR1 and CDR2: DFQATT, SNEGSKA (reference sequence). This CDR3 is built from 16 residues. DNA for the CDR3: TGCAGTGCTAGAGATGACGTGGCTAGCGCCAAAGAGACCCAGTACTTC. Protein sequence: CSARDDVASAKETQYF.

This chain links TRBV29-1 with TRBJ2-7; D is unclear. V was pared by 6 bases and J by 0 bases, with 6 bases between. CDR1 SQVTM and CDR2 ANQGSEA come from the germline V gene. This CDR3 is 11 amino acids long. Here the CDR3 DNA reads TGCAGCGTCTTTGACTCCTACGAGCAGTACTTC. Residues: CSVFDSYEQYF.

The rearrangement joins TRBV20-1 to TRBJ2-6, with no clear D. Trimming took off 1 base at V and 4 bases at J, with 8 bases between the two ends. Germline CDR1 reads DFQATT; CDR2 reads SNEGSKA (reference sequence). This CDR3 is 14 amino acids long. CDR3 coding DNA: TGCAGTGCTAGAGTTGGGCGGGGGGCCAACGTCCTGACTTTC. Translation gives CSARVGRGANVLTF.

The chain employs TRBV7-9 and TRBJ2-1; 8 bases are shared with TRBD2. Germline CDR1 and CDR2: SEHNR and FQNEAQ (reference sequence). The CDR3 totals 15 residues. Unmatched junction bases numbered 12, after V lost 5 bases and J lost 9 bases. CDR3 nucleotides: TGTGCCAGCAGCCCGCCGGGACTAGAAGCGGGTGAGCAGTTCTTC. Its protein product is CASSPPGLEAGEQFF.

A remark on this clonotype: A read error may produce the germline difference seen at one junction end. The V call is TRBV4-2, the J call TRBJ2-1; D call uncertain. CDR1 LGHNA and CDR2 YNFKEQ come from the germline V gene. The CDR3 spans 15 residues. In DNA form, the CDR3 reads TGTGCCAGGAGCCATGGGCTCCTCTGCTACAATGAGCAGTTCTTC. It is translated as CARSHGLLCYNEQFF.